The present T cell receptor (beta chain) was sequenced within a study of T cell repertoires in cytomegalovirus infection. Turning to the study itself: It can be stated that public TCR beta signatures indicated CMV infection as well as a matching HLA type.

TCRdb fed the reads into MiXCR, producing one record per CDR3 protein. The sample consists of about 770,000 distinct CDR3 sequences, 25% to 30% of them appearing once. This clonotype has ten or more counts. What it binds is unknown. The sample was cultured CD8+ T cells from PBMCs, taken from culture after CMV antigen stimulation. The sequence was collected from a human donor in good health (CMV status not recorded). Some clones in this sample may be carry-over from other donors' samples.

The CDR3 spells CASRLGRGLGTGTQYF. Written as DNA, the CDR3 is TGTGCCAGCAGACTCGGCAGGGGGCTAGGGACCGGGACCCAGTACTTC. The chain carries TRBV27 and TRBJ2-5, with TRBD1 matching 8 bases. Germline CDR1 is MNHEY and CDR2 is SMNVEV (reference sequence). V lost 6 bases, J lost 7 bases, and 16 bases stayed unmatched. The CDR3 is made up of 16 amino acids.